Presented here are 14 T cell receptor beta chains from one specimen sequenced in a study of cytomegalovirus exposure and HLA in healthy donors. Sequencing was performed with immunoSEQ multiplex PCR; in TCRdb, only in-frame clones are kept and a portion is missing. The table lists about 110,000 clones, over 85% of them singletons. The specimen sequenced was PBMCs. The receptors originated from a woman aged 18-30 years in good health and CMV-seronegative.

As DNA, the CDR3 is TGTGCCAGTGCCAACAGGGGAGTGAGCAATCAGCCCCAGCATTTT. Protein: CASANRGVSNQPQHF. The rearrangement uses TRBV19 and TRBJ1-5; 7 nucleotides line up with TRBD1. The CDR3 contains 15 residues. V lost 8 bases to trimming and J lost 1 base; unmatched junction nucleotides: 8. The germline V gene has CDR1 LNHDA and CDR2 SQIVND (reference sequence).

The chain is built from TRBV28 and TRBJ1-4, with D maybe TRBD1 (6 bases). Trimming took off 6 bases at V and 4 bases at J, with 15 bases between the two ends. This CDR3 spans 15 amino acids. Germline assignment: CDR1 MDHEN and CDR2 SYDVKM. This CDR3 reads CASRPLQGLNEKLFF. For the CDR3, the DNA is TGTGCCAGCAGGCCACTACAGGGTCTTAATGAAAAACTGTTTTTT. Full variable domain (missing parts from reference TRBV28 and TRBJ1-4): DVKVTQSSRYLVKRTGEKVFLECVQDMDHENMFWYRQDPGLGLRLIYFSYDVKMKEKGDIPEGYSVSREKKERFSLILESASTNQTSMYLCASRPLQGLNEKLFFGSGTQLSVL.

The chain joins TRBV10-1 to TRBJ2-3; TRBD1 matches at 7 bases. Germline CDR1 and CDR2: WNHNN and SYGVQD (reference sequence). The CDR3 has 15 residues. V trimming: 2 bases; J trimming: 4 bases; junction bases outside the gene matches: 6. The CDR3 DNA reads as TGCGCCAGCAGTGAGGAGGTCGACAGGGCAGATACGCAGTATTTT. This gives the protein CASSEEVDRADTQYF.

This clone was counted only a few times. The genes are TRBV9 and TRBJ2-7; the D gene is possibly TRBD2 (6 bases). Looked up from germline, CDR1 is SGDLS and CDR2 is YYNGEE. The CDR3 has 14 residues. Trimming removed 0 bases from V and 6 bases from J, with 13 bases in between. The CDR3 nucleotides are TGTGCCAGCAGCGTAGCCCACGGAGGGGCCGAGCAGTACTTC. Its protein is CASSVAHGGAEQYF.

The chain is built from TRBV9 and TRBJ2-2; possible D gene TRBD1, 7 bases. Germline V gene sequence: CDR1 SGDLS, CDR2 YYNGEE. Deletions cut 2 bases from V and 0 bases from J, with 14 bases between. CDR3 length: 17 residues. In DNA form, the CDR3 reads TGTGCCAGCAGCGTGGCTCAGGGGGGCCCGAACACCGGGGAGCTGTTTTTT. Translating gives CASSVAQGGPNTGELFF.

The CDR3 loop is CASSQARTPSRSGANVLTF. The CDR3 DNA reads TGCGCCAGCAGCCAAGCGAGGACACCAAGCCGTTCTGGGGCCAACGTCCTGACTTTC. This chain joins TRBV4-1 and TRBJ2-6, with D possibly matching TRBD1 (5 bases). V gave up 1 base and J gave up 1 base, with 17 bases separating them. The CDR3 is 19 amino acids. The V gene's germline CDR1 is MGHRA and CDR2 YSYEKL.

The rearrangement uses TRBV14 and TRBJ2-5; D ambiguous. There are 15 residues in the CDR3. The germline gives CDR1 SGHDN, CDR2 FVKESK. Trimming removed 0 bases from V and 4 bases from J, with 12 bases in between. The CDR3 coding sequence is TGTGCCAGCAGCCAAGATCTCGGGTCGGGAGAGACCCAGTACTTC. It encodes CASSQDLGSGETQYF.

V is TRBV9 and J is TRBJ2-5, with D perhaps TRBD2 (5 bases). The CDR3 consists of 16 residues. V was cut by 0 bases and J by 0 bases, with 12 bases left in between. From germline, CDR1 is SGDLS and CDR2 YYNGEE. In DNA, the CDR3 is TGTGCCAGCAGCGTAGCCTTAGGGCGGGACCAAGAGACCCAGTACTTC. Protein product: CASSVALGRDQETQYF.

This clone was seen once. J is TRBJ1-4 and V is TRBV7-3; 8 nucleotides agree with TRBD1. Germline CDR1 reads SGHTA; CDR2 reads FQGTGA. V shed 3 bases, J shed 0 bases, and the junction held 0 bases outside the gene matches. The CDR3 spans 15 residues. CDR3 DNA: TGTGCCAGCAGCTTGGACAGGGCAACTAATGAAAAACTGTTTTTT. Amino acid sequence: CASSLDRATNEKLFF.

This rearrangement joins TRBV5-1 to TRBJ2-1; 7 bases agree with TRBD2. V was clipped by 0 bases and J by 4 bases; unmatched bases: 7. There are 16 residues in the CDR3. The germline CDR1 and CDR2 sequences are SGHRS and YFSETQ. For the CDR3, the DNA is TGCGCCAGCAGCTTGGAGATGGCTAGCGGATACAATGAGCAGTTCTTC. This translates into CASSLEMASGYNEQFF.

This clone has just a few counts. The gene calls are TRBV2 and TRBJ1-2; no clear D gene. Germline lookup yields CDR1 SNHLY and CDR2 FYNNEI. V was pared by 4 bases and J by 7 bases, with 7 bases between. The CDR3 has 11 residues. CDR3 sequence: CASSGSAGYTF. CDR3 bases: TGTGCCAGCAGTGGGAGTGCTGGCTACACCTTC.

The chain has TRBV7-2 and TRBJ2-1, with a possible D match to TRBD1 (6 bases). CDR3 size: 14 residues. Per germline, CDR1 SGHTA and CDR2 FQGNSA. V was clipped by 5 bases and J by 3 bases, with 11 bases between them. CDR3 DNA: TGTGCCAGCAGCCGACAGGCTCTCTACAATGAGCAGTTCTTC. The encoded protein is CASSRQALYNEQFF.

This clone is a singleton in its sample. The chain has TRBV11-2 and TRBJ1-2; TRBD1 might be the D (6 bases). Trimming shortened V by 4 bases and J by 4 bases, and 13 bases separated the two germline ends. This CDR3 is built from 14 residues. Germline V gives CDR1 SGHAT, CDR2 FQNNGV. The DNA for the CDR3 is TGTGCCAGCAGCTCCCAGGGGAATCCCTATGGCTACACCTTC. Residues: CASSSQGNPYGYTF.

This clone came up once. The rearrangement joins TRBV28 to TRBJ1-6; D may be TRBD1 (6 bases). The V and J ends lost 1 base and 6 bases respectively, with 7 bases between them. Germline V lookup: CDR1 MDHEN, CDR2 SYDVKM. This CDR3 spans 14 amino acids. This chain's CDR3 is CASSLSDSNSPLHF. The CDR3 nucleotides are TGTGCCAGCAGTTTATCGGACAGTAATTCACCCCTCCACTTT.